This entry features one T cell receptor beta chain sequence. This entry belongs to a study of CD8+ T cells in alopecia areata. Study as a whole: The duration of tofacitinib was 6 to 18 months, with 6 months off drug afterward.

Extracted from the samples, RNA was reverse transcribed into cDNA to serve as the sequencing template. Method: immunoSEQ multiplex PCR; TCRdb's copy keeps in-frame clones and lacks some. The sample has about 180,000 clones, about 67% seen once. This CDR3 contains 13 residues. The V gene's germline CDR1 is MGHRA and CDR2 YSYEKL. V gave up 2 bases and J gave up 4 bases, with 8 bases separating them. The chain carries TRBV4-1 and TRBJ2-5, with a tentative D call TRBD2 (5 bases). This TCR was sampled from a human donor with alopecia areata. This specimen consisted of CD8+ T cells sorted from blood, obtained at week 0. CDR3 protein: CASSQSRGETQYF. The CDR3, as DNA: TGCGCCAGCAGCCAAAGTCGGGGAGAGACCCAGTACTTC.